This TCR beta chain was captured in a study of beta chain features in type 1 diabetes. In the case of this clone: The antigen remains undetermined.

Whole-study results and caveats: Any HLA effect on TCRB rearrangement was left unresolved by small sub-analyses. TCRB repertoires of naive, central memory and Treg cells appeared more similar among patients than among healthy donors. Although PCR might favor shorter templates, it would do so equally in patients and controls. Insertion counts at VDJ junctions were lower in type 1 diabetes patients, who also showed more deletions there.

Trimming took 4 bases from V and 14 from J; bases not matched to a gene: 5. This CDR3 has 12 residues. Per germline, CDR1 SNHLY and CDR2 FYNNEI. The isolated RNA, all of it, was reverse transcribed, so expressed TCRB transcripts were what got sequenced. The data were produced by immunoSEQ multiplex PCR, yet TCRdb's version contains in-frame clones alone and is incomplete. The sample carries 970,000 or so clones, 17% recorded once. The sequenced sample was naive CD4+ T cells from blood. The source is a woman younger than 30 in good health. This rearrangement joins TRBV2 to TRBJ2-1, with 10 nucleotides matching TRBD2. The CDR3 sequence: CASSVLAGIEFF. The CDR3 DNA follows: TGTGCCAGCAGTGTACTAGCGGGAATAGAGTTCTTC.